Presented here are 27 T cell receptor beta chains from one specimen sequenced in a study of shared clonotypes between healthy human individuals. Sequencing was performed with immunoSEQ multiplex PCR; in TCRdb, only in-frame clones are kept and a portion is missing. The sample records about half a million clones, 70% to 80% being singletons. The sequenced sample was PBMCs. The receptors here all came from a woman in her thirties or forties in good health. Some clones in this sample may be carry-over from other donors' samples.

V usage is TRBV19 and J usage is TRBJ2-3; 9 positions match TRBD2. The CDR3 totals 15 residues. Germline CDR1 reads LNHDA; CDR2 reads SQIVND (reference sequence). Germline trimming cut 4 bases from V and 4 bases from J; bases unmatched to any gene: 6. The CDR3 is CASSTPGLASDTQYF. CDR3 sequence (DNA): TGTGCCAGTAGTACCCCGGGACTAGCATCAGATACGCAGTATTTT.

With respect to this clone: Other DNA sequences of this sample code for an identical CDR3. The rearrangement uses TRBV7-9 and TRBJ1-2, with a possible D match to TRBD1 (5 bases). CDR3 length: 13 amino acids. Trimming took 5 bases from V and 2 from J, leaving 9 bases between them. CDR1 is SEHNR, CDR2 FQNEAQ, per germline (reference sequence). CDR3 coding DNA: TGTGCCAGCAGCCCGGGGCAGAACTATGGCTACACCTTC. Protein product: CASSPGQNYGYTF.

The chain has TRBV7-9 and TRBJ2-4, with 8 bases that match TRBD2. Germline V lookup: CDR1 SEHNR, CDR2 FQNEAQ (reference sequence). The CDR3 has 14 residues. Germline trimming cut 3 bases from V and 4 bases from J; bases unmatched to any gene: 2. In DNA form, the CDR3 reads TGTGCCAGCAGCTTCGGACTAGCTAAAAACATTCAGTACTTC. It codes for CASSFGLAKNIQYF.

This sequence joins TRBV28 and TRBJ2-1; D remains unclear. This CDR3 is built from 15 residues. V lost 3 bases, J lost 7 bases, and 16 bases lay in between. From germline, CDR1 is MDHEN and CDR2 SYDVKM. The CDR3 here is CASSFGGPQTNEQFF. The CDR3 bases are TGTGCCAGCAGTTTTGGCGGACCCCAGACAAATGAGCAGTTCTTC.

This chain joins TRBV18 and TRBJ1-1; D uncertain. Germline V CDR1 and CDR2: KGHSH, LQKENI. V was pared by 3 bases and J by 3 bases, with 11 bases between. CDR3 length: 14 amino acids. CDR3 DNA: TGTGCCAGCTCACCTTCCTCGAGCGACACTGAAGCTTTCTTT. Residues: CASSPSSSDTEAFF. The whole variable domain, filled in from reference TRBV18 and TRBJ1-1, reads NAGVMQNPRHLVRRRGQEARLRCSPMKGHSHVYWYRQLPEEGLKFMVYLQKENIIDESGMPKERFSAEFPKEGPSILRIQQVVRGDSAAYFCASSPSSSDTEAFFGQGTRLTVV.

The chain carries TRBV28 and TRBJ1-2; TRBD1 is a possible D gene (6 bases). Germline V gene data show CDR1 as MDHEN and CDR2 as SYDVKM. There are 16 residues in the CDR3. The V end lost 4 bases, the J end lost 9 bases, and 24 bases lay between the germline ends. In DNA, the CDR3 is TGTGCCAGCAGTTCTCGCCGGTGGGGGCGTGAAAAGAGCTACACCTTC. Protein sequence: CASSSRRWGREKSYTF.

This clone has only one observation. The chain recombines TRBV4-2 with TRBJ2-7, with D unresolved. V was cut by 4 bases and J by 6 bases, with 16 bases left in between. Germline lookup yields CDR1 LGHNA and CDR2 YNFKEQ. The CDR3 totals 14 residues. For the CDR3, the DNA is TGTGCCAGCAGCCGACGGAGAGGCGACGGCGAGCAGTACTTC. Translation gives CASSRRRGDGEQYF.

This clone was seen a few times. The rearrangement joins TRBV2 to TRBJ2-7, with 10 positions matching TRBD1. Trimming took 7 bases from V and 8 from J; bases not matched to a gene: 11. Germline loops: CDR1 SNHLY, CDR2 FYNNEI. The CDR3 spans 14 residues. Written as DNA, the CDR3 is TGTGCCAGCAACAGGGACAGGGGAATCCCCCAGCAGTACTTC. As protein: CASNRDRGIPQQYF.

This clone has a handful of counts. This CDR3 reads CAISTREAYEQYF. Written as DNA, the CDR3 is TGTGCCATCAGTACGCGGGAGGCCTACGAGCAGTACTTC. This chain links TRBV10-3 with TRBJ2-7; 8 bases are shared with TRBD2. CDR3 length equals 13 residues. CDR1 and CDR2 (germline): ENHRY, SYGVKD. With 5 bases clipped from V and 2 bases from J, the junction kept 2 bases outside the gene matches.

V and J are TRBV7-9 and TRBJ2-1, with 12 bases that match TRBD2. The CDR3 is 18 amino acids. The V gene's germline CDR1 is SEHNR and CDR2 FQNEAQ (reference sequence). The V gene end was trimmed by 3 bases and the J gene end by 5 bases; junction bases not matched to a gene: 11. The CDR3 DNA sequence: TGTGCCAGCAGCTTCCCCCCGAGACTAGCGGGAGATCACAATGAGCAGTTCTTC. It codes for CASSFPPRLAGDHNEQFF. The full variable domain, completed using reference TRBV7-9 and TRBJ2-1, is DTGVSQNPRHKITKRGQNVTFRCDPISEHNRLYWYRQTLGQGPEFLTYFQNEAQLEKSRLLSDRFSAERPKGSFSTLEIQRTEQGDSAMYLCASSFPPRLAGDHNEQFFGPGTRLTVL.

The chain is built from TRBV5-5 and TRBJ2-5; D not resolved. The germline CDR1 and CDR2 sequences are SGHKS and YYEKEE (reference sequence). The CDR3 is 15 residues long. Trimming removed 2 bases from V and 2 bases from J, with 13 bases in between. The CDR3 DNA reads TGTGCCAGCAGCTTTATGGTACAGTTTCAAGAGACCCAGTACTTC. This translates into CASSFMVQFQETQYF.

The gene calls are TRBV7-6 and TRBJ2-7; 7 bases line up with TRBD2. Germline assignment: CDR1 SGHVS and CDR2 FNYEAQ. V shed 1 base and J 4 bases; nucleotides not matched to a gene: 4. This CDR3 has 14 residues. The DNA of the CDR3 is TGTGCCAGCAGCTTAGTTCCTAGCGGTTACGAGCAGTACTTC. Protein product: CASSLVPSGYEQYF.

J is TRBJ2-3 and V is TRBV7-8; D remains ambiguous. CDR1 is SGHVS, CDR2 FQNEAQ, per germline. This CDR3 comprises 15 residues. Trimming took off 1 base at V and 0 bases at J, with 8 bases between the two ends. CDR3 region: CASSLDTVSTDTQYF. The CDR3 DNA sequence: TGTGCCAGCAGCTTAGATACGGTTAGCACAGATACGCAGTATTTT.

The chain combines TRBV6-5 with TRBJ1-2; perhaps TRBD1 as D (5 bases). Germline values: CDR1 MNHEY, CDR2 SVGAGI. This CDR3 spans 14 amino acids. Trimming took 7 bases from V and 4 from J, leaving 16 bases between them. CDR3 sequence reads: CASKSGGFGYGYTF. The CDR3 coding sequence is TGTGCCAGCAAGTCGGGGGGGTTTGGCTATGGCTACACCTTC.

The chain carries TRBV5-1 and TRBJ2-5; D is undetermined. Germline V gene lookup returns CDR1 SGHRS and CDR2 YFSETQ. V shed 0 bases and J shed 4 bases, with 7 bases lying between them. The CDR3 consists of 13 residues. The CDR3 sequence: CASSLGRLETQYF. CDR3 DNA sequence: TGCGCCAGCAGCTTGGGCCGATTAGAGACCCAGTACTTC.

This sequence joins TRBV4-3 and TRBJ2-1, with TRBD1 identical over 7 bases. This CDR3 has 16 residues. The junction had 8 bases not matched to a gene; V was cut back by 0 bases and J by 6 bases. Germline V gene sequence: CDR1 LGHNA, CDR2 YSLEER. The CDR3 region is CASSQEWDRFLNEQFF. The CDR3 bases are TGCGCCAGCAGCCAAGAATGGGACAGATTCCTCAATGAGCAGTTCTTC.

The DNA of the CDR3 is TGTGCCAGCACTAGGGGGGCAAATCAGTACGAGCAGTACTTC. It translates to CASTRGANQYEQYF. This chain connects TRBV28 to TRBJ2-7, with D perhaps matching TRBD1 or TRBD2 (6 bases each). Germline CDR1 reads MDHEN; CDR2 reads SYDVKM. Trimming cost V 7 bases and J 4 bases, with 17 bases left between them. CDR3 length: 14 residues.

This clone was counted at least ten times. The same CDR3 can be traced to other DNA sequences in this sample. This sequence joins TRBV29-1 and TRBJ2-7, with D uncertain. The ends were cut back, 4 bases at V and 4 bases at J, with 14 bases in the middle. The CDR3 totals 13 residues. Per the germline V gene, CDR1 is SQVTM and CDR2 is ANQGSEA. CDR3 region: CSVGMAATYEQYF. CDR3 in DNA: TGCAGCGTTGGCATGGCGGCCACTTACGAGCAGTACTTC.

In its sample, this clone was seen a few times. For the CDR3, the DNA is TGCGCCAGCAGCCAAGGGTCGGGACTCTTCTACGAGCAGTACTTC. It encodes CASSQGSGLFYEQYF. V is TRBV4-1 and J is TRBJ2-7; weak D call: TRBD2 (6 bases). Germline lookup yields CDR1 MGHRA and CDR2 YSYEKL. Trimming stripped 1 base from V and 3 bases from J, with 13 bases between. CDR3 length: 15 residues.

The chain has TRBV5-1 and TRBJ2-5; 9 bases are shared with TRBD1. This CDR3 is 16 amino acids long. In germline, CDR1 is SGHRS, CDR2 YFSETQ. Trimming removed 0 bases from V and 2 bases from J; junction bases left unmatched: 5. The CDR3 DNA sequence: TGCGCCAGCAGCTTGGCTGGACAGGGGCGACAAGAGACCCAGTACTTC. Its translation is CASSLAGQGRQETQYF.

The V and J genes are TRBV2 and TRBJ2-7; weak D call: TRBD2 (5 bases). This CDR3 is 16 amino acids long. The V end was cut by 3 bases, the J end by 7 bases, with 22 bases between. CDR1 and CDR2 from the germline V gene are SNHLY and FYNNEI. The CDR3 reads CASSDPSSGLAGEQYF. The CDR3 coding sequence is TGTGCCAGCAGTGATCCTTCTTCTGGTCTAGCTGGTGAGCAGTACTTC.

This chain joins TRBV10-2 and TRBJ2-7; no clear D. V was cut by 3 bases and J by 0 bases, with 9 bases left in between. CDR1 WSHSY and CDR2 SAAADI come from the germline V gene. The CDR3 is made up of 14 amino acids. CDR3 bases: TGCGCCAGCAGTGATAGTTGGCGCTCCTACGAGCAGTACTTC. It yields the protein CASSDSWRSYEQYF.

V and J are TRBV27 and TRBJ2-7, with TRBD2 matching over 7 bases. Germline CDR1 and CDR2: MNHEY and SMNVEV (reference sequence). The CDR3 loop spans 13 amino acids. V shed 3 bases and J 4 bases; nucleotides not matched to a gene: 3. CDR3 protein: CASSLKRDYEQYF. The DNA for the CDR3 is TGTGCCAGCAGTTTGAAGCGGGATTACGAGCAGTACTTC.

V and J are TRBV7-8 and TRBJ1-3; the D is unclear. The CDR3 covers 14 residues. Germline V gene sequence: CDR1 SGHVS, CDR2 FQNEAQ. The germline V and J ends were trimmed by 0 bases and 1 base, with 4 bases remaining between them. The CDR3 here is CASSLAASGNTIYF. The CDR3 DNA sequence: TGTGCCAGCAGCTTAGCGGCATCTGGAAACACCATATATTTT.

The chain links TRBV5-8 to TRBJ1-5; 7 bases line up with TRBD1. After removal of 4 bases from V and 4 bases from J, the junction contained 5 bases not matched to a gene. CDR3 length: 14 amino acids. The germline V gene encodes CDR1 SGHTS and CDR2 YDEGEE. The CDR3 region has the DNA TGTGCCAGCAGCCCCAGGACAGGAAATCAGCCCCAGCATTTT. Protein sequence: CASSPRTGNQPQHF.

The chain is built from TRBV7-8 and TRBJ2-7; TRBD2 matches 13 bases. In germline, CDR1 is SGHVS, CDR2 FQNEAQ. The CDR3 spans 15 residues. Trimming removed 6 bases from V and 6 bases from J; junction bases left unmatched: 8. The CDR3 region has the DNA TGTGCCAGCAGTCCGACTAGCGGGAGGTCAAGCGAGCAGTACTTC. Translation gives CASSPTSGRSSEQYF.

The J gene is TRBJ1-1, the V gene TRBV7-9; D is possibly TRBD1 (5 bases). Per the germline V gene, CDR1 is SEHNR and CDR2 is FQNEAQ (reference sequence). The CDR3 is made up of 13 amino acids. V was pared by 3 bases and J by 1 base, with 6 bases between. This CDR3 is CASSFGANTEAFF. The CDR3 nucleotides read TGTGCCAGCAGCTTTGGGGCGAACACTGAAGCTTTCTTT.